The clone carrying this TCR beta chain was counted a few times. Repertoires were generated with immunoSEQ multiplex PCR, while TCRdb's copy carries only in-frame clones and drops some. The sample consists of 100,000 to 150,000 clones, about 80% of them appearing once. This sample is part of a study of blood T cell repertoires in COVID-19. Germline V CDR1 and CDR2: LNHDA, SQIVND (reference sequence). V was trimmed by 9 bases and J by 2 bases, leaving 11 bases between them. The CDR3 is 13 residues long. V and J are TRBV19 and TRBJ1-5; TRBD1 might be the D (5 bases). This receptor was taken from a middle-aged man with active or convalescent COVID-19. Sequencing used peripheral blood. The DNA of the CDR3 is TGTGCCAGCGGTAGGGGCGGCAATCAGCCCCAGCATTTT. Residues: CASGRGGNQPQHF.